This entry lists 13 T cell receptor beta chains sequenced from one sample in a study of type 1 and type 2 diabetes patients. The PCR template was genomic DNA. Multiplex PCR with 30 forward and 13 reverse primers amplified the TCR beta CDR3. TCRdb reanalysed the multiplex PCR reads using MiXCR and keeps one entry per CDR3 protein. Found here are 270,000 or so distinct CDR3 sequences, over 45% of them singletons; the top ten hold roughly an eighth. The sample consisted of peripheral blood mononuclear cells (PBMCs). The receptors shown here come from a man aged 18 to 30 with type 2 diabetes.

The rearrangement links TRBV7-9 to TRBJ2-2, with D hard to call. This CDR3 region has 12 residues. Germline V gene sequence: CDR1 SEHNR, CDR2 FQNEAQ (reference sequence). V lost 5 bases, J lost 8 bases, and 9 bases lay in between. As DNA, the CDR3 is TGTGCCAGCAGCGCGTTCGGGGGGGAGCTGTTTTTT. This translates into CASSAFGGELFF.

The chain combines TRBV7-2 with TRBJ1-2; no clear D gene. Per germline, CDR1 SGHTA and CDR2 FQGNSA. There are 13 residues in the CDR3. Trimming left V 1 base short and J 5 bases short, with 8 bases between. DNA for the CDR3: TGTGCCAGCAGCTTAGTTGTGCAATATGGCTACACCTTC. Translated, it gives CASSLVVQYGYTF.

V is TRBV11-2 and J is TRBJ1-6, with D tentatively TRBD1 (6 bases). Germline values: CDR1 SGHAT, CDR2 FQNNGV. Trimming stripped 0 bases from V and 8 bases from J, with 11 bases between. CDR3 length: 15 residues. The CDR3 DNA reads TGTGCCAGCAGCTTAGAGGACAGCCGTTATTCACCCCTCCACTTT. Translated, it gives CASSLEDSRYSPLHF. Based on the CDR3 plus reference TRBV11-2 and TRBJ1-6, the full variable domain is EAGVAQSPRYKIIEKRQSVAFWCNPISGHATLYWYQQILGQGPKLLIQFQNNGVVDDSQLPKDRFSAERLKGVDSTLKIQPAKLEDSAVYLCASSLEDSRYSPLHFGNGTRLTVT.

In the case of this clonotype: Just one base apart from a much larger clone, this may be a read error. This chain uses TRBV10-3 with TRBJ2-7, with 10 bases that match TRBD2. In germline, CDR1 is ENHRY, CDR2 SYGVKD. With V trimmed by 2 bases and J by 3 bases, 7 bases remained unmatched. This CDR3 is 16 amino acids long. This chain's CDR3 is CAISEGGTSGDYEQYF. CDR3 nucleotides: TGTGCCATCAGTGAGGGGGGCACTAGCGGGGACTACGAGCAGTACTTC.

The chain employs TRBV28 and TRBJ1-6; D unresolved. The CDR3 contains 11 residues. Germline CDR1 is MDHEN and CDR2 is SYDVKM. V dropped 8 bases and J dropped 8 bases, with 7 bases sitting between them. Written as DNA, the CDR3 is TGTGCCAGCTCGAGAGATTCACCCCTCCACTTT. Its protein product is CASSRDSPLHF.

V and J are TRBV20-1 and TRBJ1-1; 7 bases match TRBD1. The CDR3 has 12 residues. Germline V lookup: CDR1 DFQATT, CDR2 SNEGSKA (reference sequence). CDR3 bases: TGCAGACCCAGGGGGAGGAACACTGAAGCTTTCTTT. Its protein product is CRPRGRNTEAFF.

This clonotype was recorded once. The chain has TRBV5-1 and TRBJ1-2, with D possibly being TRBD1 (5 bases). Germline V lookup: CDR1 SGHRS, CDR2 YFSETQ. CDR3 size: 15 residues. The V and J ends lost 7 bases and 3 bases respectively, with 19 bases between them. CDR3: CASSPMGGSDYGYTF. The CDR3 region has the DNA TGCGCCAGCTCACCGATGGGGGGGTCAGACTATGGCTACACCTTC.

The CDR3 spells CATSDPGTGFPAQHF. In nucleotides, the CDR3 is TGTGCCACCAGTGACCCCGGGACAGGGTTTCCAGCCCAGCATTTT. The chain uses TRBV24-1 and TRBJ1-5; 9 positions agree with TRBD1. J was trimmed by 11 bases and V by 4 bases; bases with no gene match: 11. Germline V gene sequence: CDR1 KGHDR, CDR2 SFDVKD. This CDR3 is built from 15 residues.

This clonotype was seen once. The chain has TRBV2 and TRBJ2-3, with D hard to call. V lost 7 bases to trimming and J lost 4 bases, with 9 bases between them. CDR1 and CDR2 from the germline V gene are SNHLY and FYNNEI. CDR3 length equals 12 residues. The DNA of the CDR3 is TGTGCCAGCACCATCCCCTCAGATACGCAGTATTTT. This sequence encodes CASTIPSDTQYF.

This CDR3 reads CASSILAGHGELFF. CDR3 DNA: TGTGCCAGTAGTATCCTCGCGGGTCACGGGGAGCTGTTTTTT. The rearrangement links TRBV19 to TRBJ2-2; tentative D call: TRBD2 (5 bases). CDR3 length equals 14 residues. V lost 3 bases, J lost 7 bases, and 12 bases lay in between. Germline-derived CDR1 and CDR2 are LNHDA and SQIVND (reference sequence).

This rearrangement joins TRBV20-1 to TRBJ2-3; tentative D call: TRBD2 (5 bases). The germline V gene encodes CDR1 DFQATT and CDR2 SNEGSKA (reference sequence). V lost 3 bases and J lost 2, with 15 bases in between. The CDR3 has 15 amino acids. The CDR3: CSARDSRILTDTQYF. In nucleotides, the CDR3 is TGCAGTGCTAGGGACTCGAGGATTCTCACAGATACGCAGTATTTT.

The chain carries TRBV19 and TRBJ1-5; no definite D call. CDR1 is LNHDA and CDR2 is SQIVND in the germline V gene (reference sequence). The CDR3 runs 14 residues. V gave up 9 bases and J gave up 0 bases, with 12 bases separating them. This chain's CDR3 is CASSYRLSNQPQHF. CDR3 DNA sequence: TGTGCCAGCAGCTACCGACTTAGCAATCAGCCCCAGCATTTT.

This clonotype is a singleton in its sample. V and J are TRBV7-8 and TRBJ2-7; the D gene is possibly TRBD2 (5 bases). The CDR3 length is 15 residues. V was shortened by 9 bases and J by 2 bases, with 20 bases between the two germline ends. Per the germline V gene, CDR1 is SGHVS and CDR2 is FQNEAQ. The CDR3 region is CASSKIGRDTYEQYF. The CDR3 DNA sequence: TGTGCCAGTAGTAAAATAGGACGGGATACCTACGAGCAGTACTTC.